This T cell receptor beta chain was retrieved from a study of blood T cells in healthy people across ages (dated by TCRdb to about 2015). Regarding the research as a whole: In model experiments, template switching captured roughly one uniquely barcoded TCR beta cDNA molecule for every two T cells. Age-related changes in TCR beta repertoire diversity were measured in the study by deep sequencing normalized with unique cDNA molecular identifiers. The study analyzed two additional independent replicas of 1 million unique cDNA reads from the same blood draw for two donors, one aged 18 to 29 and one aged 80 or older. The donors were divided into four age groups: young (average around 16 years), middle-aged (under 40), aged (approximately 62) and long-lived (around 80). To avoid experimental bias, donors of different ages were distributed randomly across sequencing lanes.

Points the paper makes about the study in general: As age increased, observed TCR beta diversity per million T cells dropped in a roughly linear way, and a significant reduction was already evident by age around 41. The percentage of naive T cells measured by flow cytometry correlated strongly with observed TCR beta diversity. Compared with the aged group, the long-lived group had more naive CD4+ T cells, fewer expanded clones and increased TCR diversity, a pattern suggesting age selection. Because donor CMV infection status was unknown, age-related changes in expanded clonotypes were potentially confounded. Total diversity estimates from one million sequenced T cells were considered lower bounds and underestimates. Because profiling used bulk unsorted PBMCs, naive and antigen-experienced compartments could not be compared conclusively.

The donors were under 40 Caucasian individuals from Russia, aged 6 to 90 years, who were systemically healthy. Roughly 11 milliliters of peripheral blood were drawn from each donor into EDTA-treated Vacutainer tubes. PBMCs were isolated by Ficoll-Paque density-gradient centrifugation, with at least 7 million obtained per sample. Trizol reagent was used to extract total RNA from the PBMCs, yielding at least 6 micrograms per sample. For every donor, an aliquot of PBMCs went through flow cytometry to measure the percentages of naive CD45RAhigh/CD27high T cells. CDR1 and CDR2 are drawn from the germline V gene: MNHEY, SVGAGI. The CDR3, from cysteine to phenylalanine, totals 16 residues. CDR3 DNA is the only sequence kept; it has 48 bases, read in frame from the first base. Trimming takes 5 bases off V and 3 bases off J; junction bases not matched to a gene: 7. This clonotype has more than one count but fewer than ten. There is no known antigen for this receptor. Per-nucleotide qualities are absent, and no much larger clonotype sits a single base away.

Library prep was done by 5' RACE. Instrument used: Illumina HiSeq 2500. The second PCR ran for about 7 to 11 cycles and used a J-beta primer mix along with a sample-barcoded 5' primer. A unique molecular identifier was introduced onto each TCR beta cDNA molecule by a template-switch 5' adaptor carrying 12 random nucleotides. Each sample yielded at least 2.5 million CDR3-containing paired-end reads. First-strand cDNA synthesis was performed from all RNA using the Mint cDNA synthesis kit, with priming by a TRBC-specific oligonucleotide. Following uracil-DNA glycosylase treatment, all cDNA underwent a first 18-cycle PCR with the universal primers M1SS and BC2_uni_R. The authors' pipeline ran thus. Normalization of each sample was performed by random selection of 1 million high-quality reads, each carrying a distinct molecular identifier. Reads with shared molecular identifiers were discarded instead of being binned into consensus sequences. MiTCR, with a Q25 quality threshold and the strictest error-elimination algorithm, was used for CDR3 identification, clonotype clustering and error correction. A nonparametric unseen species model with Euler transformation was used to estimate a lower bound on total TCR beta diversity. The public reads were reprocessed in TCRdb via fastp at Q25 and MiXCR, keeping in-frame beta chains. Identical CDR3 proteins give one entry, which carries the most common genes and DNA. The V and J calls shown here were made by TCRdb, not taken from the authors' results. Here the sample has 1.2 million to 1.5 million distinct CDR3 sequences; about 40% occur a single time. The ten biggest clones cover roughly 8.2% of the sample.

The origin of this receptor is a woman under 30 in good health. The material sequenced was blood. The V gene is TRBV6-5 and the J gene is TRBJ2-1; the central 10 bases match TRBD2. In nucleotides, the sequence is TGTGCCAGCAGTATAGCCGGGACTAGCGACTACAATGAGCAGTTCTTC. It translates to CASSIAGTSDYNEQFF.